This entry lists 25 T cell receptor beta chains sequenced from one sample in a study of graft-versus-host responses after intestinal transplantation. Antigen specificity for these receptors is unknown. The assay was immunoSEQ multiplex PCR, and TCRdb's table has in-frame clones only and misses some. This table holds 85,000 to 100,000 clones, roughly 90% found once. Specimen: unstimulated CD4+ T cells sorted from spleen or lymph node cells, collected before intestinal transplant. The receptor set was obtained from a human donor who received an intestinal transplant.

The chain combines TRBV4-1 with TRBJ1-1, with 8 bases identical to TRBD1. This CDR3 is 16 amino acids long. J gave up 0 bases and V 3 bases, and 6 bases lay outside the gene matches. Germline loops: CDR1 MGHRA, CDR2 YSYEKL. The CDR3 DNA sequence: TGCGCCAGCAGCCAGCTGAGGACAGGGATGAACACTGAAGCTTTCTTT. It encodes CASSQLRTGMNTEAFF.

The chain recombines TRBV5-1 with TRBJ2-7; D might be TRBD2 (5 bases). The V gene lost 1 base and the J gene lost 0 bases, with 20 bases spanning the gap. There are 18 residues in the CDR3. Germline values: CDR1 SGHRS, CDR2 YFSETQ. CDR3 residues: CASSLRAPIAFSSYEQYF. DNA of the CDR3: TGCGCCAGCAGCTTGCGAGCTCCTATAGCGTTCTCCTCCTACGAGCAGTACTTC.

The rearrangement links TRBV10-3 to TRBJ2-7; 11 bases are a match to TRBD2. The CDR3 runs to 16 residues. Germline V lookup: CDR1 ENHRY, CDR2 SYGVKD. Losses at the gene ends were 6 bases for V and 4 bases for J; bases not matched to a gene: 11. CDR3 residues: CAISDLTSGGHYEQYF. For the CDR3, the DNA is TGTGCCATCAGCGACCTAACTAGCGGGGGACATTACGAGCAGTACTTC.

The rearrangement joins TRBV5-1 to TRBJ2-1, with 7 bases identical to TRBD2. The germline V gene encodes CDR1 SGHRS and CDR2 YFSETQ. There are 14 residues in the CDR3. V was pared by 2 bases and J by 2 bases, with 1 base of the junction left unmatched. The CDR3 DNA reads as TGCGCCAGCAGCTTCGGACTAGCCTACAATGAGCAGTTCTTC. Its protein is CASSFGLAYNEQFF.

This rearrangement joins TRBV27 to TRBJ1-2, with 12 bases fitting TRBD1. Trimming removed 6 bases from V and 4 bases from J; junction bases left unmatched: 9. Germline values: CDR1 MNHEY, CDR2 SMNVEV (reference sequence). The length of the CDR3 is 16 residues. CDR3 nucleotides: TGTGCCAGCAGCCCAAGCCCGGGACAGGGGGCCTATGGCTACACCTTC. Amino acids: CASSPSPGQGAYGYTF.

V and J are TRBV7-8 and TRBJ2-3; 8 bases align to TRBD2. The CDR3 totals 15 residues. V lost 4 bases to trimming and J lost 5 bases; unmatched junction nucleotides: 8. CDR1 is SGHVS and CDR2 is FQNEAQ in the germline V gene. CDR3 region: CASSSRGGRGDTQYF. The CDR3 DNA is TGTGCCAGCAGCTCACGGGGGGGCCGGGGAGATACGCAGTATTTT.

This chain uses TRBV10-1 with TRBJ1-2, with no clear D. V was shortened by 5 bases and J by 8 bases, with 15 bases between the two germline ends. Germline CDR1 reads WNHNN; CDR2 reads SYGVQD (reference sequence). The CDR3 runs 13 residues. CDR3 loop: CASSPRAGDGYTF. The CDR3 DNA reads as TGCGCCAGCAGTCCCCGGGCGGGAGACGGCTACACCTTC.

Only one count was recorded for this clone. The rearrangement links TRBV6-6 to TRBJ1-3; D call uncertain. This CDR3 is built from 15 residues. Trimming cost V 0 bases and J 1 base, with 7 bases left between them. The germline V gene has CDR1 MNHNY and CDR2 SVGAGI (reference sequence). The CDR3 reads CASSYSRQSGNTIYF. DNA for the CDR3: TGTGCCAGCAGTTACTCGAGACAATCTGGAAACACCATATATTTT.

This chain's CDR3 is CASSISGGYTGELFF. The CDR3 DNA reads TGTGCCAGCAGCATCAGCGGGGGGTACACCGGGGAGCTGTTTTTT. This rearrangement joins TRBV7-9 to TRBJ2-2, with 9 bases identical to TRBD2. Germline V gene data show CDR1 as SEHNR and CDR2 as FQNEAQ (reference sequence). The CDR3 has 15 residues. Germline trimming cut 5 bases from V and 3 bases from J; bases unmatched to any gene: 4.

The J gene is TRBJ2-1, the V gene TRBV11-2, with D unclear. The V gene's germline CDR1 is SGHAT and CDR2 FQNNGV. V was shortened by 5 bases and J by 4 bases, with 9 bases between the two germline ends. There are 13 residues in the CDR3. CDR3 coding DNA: TGTGCCAGCAGCCCTCTCGTTTACAATGAGCAGTTCTTC. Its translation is CASSPLVYNEQFF.

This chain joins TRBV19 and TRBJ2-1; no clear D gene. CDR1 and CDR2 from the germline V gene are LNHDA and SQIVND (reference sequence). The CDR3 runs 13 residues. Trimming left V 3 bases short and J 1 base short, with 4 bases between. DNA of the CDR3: TGTGCCAGTAGTATTAGTTCCTACAATGAGCAGTTCTTC. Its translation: CASSISSYNEQFF.

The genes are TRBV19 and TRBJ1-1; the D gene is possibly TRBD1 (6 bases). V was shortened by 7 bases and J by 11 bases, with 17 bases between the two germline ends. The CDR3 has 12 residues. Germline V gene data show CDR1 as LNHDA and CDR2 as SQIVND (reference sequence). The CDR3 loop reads CASTLGGAQAFF. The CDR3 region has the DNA TGTGCCAGTACCCTTGGGGGGGCGCAGGCTTTCTTT.

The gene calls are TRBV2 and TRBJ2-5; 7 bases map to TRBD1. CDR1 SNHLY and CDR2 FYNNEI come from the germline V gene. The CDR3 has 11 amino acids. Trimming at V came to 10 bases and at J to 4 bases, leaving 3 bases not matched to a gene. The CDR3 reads CANRDRETQYF. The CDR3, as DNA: TGTGCCAACAGGGACAGAGAGACCCAGTACTTC.

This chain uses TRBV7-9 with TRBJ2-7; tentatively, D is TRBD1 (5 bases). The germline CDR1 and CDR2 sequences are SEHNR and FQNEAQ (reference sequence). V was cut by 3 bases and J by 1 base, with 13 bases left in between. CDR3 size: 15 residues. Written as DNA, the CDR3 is TGTGCCAGCAGCTTGGGGCCGGGTCGGTCCTACGAGCAGTACTTC. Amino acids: CASSLGPGRSYEQYF.

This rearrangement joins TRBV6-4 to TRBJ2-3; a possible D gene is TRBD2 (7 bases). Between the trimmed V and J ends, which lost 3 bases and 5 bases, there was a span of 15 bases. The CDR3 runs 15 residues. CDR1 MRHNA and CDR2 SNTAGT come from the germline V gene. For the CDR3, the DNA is TGTGCCAGCAGTGAGGGCGGGGGCCATCGAGATACGCAGTATTTT. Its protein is CASSEGGGHRDTQYF.

CDR3 coding DNA: TGTGCCAGCTCACCCCACACCCCGGGCACCGGGGAGCTGTTTTTT. Its translation is CASSPHTPGTGELFF. The chain combines TRBV18 with TRBJ2-2; no definite D call. CDR1 is KGHSH, CDR2 LQKENI, per germline. The CDR3 is 15 residues long. With 3 bases removed from V and 4 bases from J, the gap between germline ends came to 12 bases.

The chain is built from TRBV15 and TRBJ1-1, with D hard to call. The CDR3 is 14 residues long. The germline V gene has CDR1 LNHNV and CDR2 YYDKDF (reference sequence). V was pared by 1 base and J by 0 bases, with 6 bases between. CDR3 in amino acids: CATSRGSLNTEAFF. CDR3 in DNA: TGTGCCACCAGCAGAGGTTCCTTGAACACTGAAGCTTTCTTT.

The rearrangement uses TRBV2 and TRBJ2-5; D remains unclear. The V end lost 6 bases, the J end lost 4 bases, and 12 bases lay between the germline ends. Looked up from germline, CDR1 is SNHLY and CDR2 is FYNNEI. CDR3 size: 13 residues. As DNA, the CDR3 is TGTGCCAGCAGGGCGACTGGTGGAGAGACCCAGTACTTC. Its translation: CASRATGGETQYF. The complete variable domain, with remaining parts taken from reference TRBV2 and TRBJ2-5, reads EPEVTQTPSHQVTQMGQEVILRCVPISNHLYFYWYRQILGQKVEFLVSFYNNEISEKSEIFDDQFSVERPDGSNFTLKIRSTKLEDSAMYFCASRATGGETQYFGPGTRLLVL.

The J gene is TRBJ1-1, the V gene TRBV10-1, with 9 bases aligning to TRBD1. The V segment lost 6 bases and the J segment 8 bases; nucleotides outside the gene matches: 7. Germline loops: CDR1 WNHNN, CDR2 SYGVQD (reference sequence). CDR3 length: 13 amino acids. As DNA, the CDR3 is TGCGCCAGCAGCGAATCGGACAGGGGAGAAGCTTTCTTT. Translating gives CASSESDRGEAFF.

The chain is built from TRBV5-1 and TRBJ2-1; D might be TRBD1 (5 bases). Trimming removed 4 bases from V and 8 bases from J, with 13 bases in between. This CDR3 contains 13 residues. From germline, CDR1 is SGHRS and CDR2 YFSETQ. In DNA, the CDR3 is TGCGCCAGCAGCCACGATCCCAGGGATGAGCAGTTCTTC. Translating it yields CASSHDPRDEQFF.

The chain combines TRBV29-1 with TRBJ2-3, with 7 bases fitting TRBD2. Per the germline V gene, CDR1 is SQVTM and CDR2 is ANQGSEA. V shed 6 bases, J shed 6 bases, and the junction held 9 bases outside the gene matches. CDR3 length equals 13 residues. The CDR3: CSVDGGGTDTQYF. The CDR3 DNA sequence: TGCAGCGTGGATGGGGGGGGGACGGATACGCAGTATTTT.

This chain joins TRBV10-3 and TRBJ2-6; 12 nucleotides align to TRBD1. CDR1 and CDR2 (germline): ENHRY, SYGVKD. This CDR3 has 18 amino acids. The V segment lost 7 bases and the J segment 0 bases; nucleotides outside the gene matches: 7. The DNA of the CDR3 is TGTGCCATCACCCCGGGACAGGGGGCGAGCTCTGGGGCCAACGTCCTGACTTTC. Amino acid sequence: CAITPGQGASSGANVLTF.

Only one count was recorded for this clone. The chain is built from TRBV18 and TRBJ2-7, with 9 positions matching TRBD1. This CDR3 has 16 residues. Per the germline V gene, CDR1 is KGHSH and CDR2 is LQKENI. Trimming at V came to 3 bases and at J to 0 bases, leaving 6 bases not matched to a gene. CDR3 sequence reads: CASSPQGTGSSYEQYF. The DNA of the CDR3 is TGTGCCAGCTCACCCCAAGGGACAGGGAGCTCCTACGAGCAGTACTTC.

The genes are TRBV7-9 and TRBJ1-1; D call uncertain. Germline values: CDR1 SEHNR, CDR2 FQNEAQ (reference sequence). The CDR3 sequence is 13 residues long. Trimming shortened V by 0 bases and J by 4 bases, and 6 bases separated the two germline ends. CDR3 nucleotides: TGTGCCAGCAGCTTAGCGGCAGGCACTGAAGCTTTCTTT. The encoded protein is CASSLAAGTEAFF.

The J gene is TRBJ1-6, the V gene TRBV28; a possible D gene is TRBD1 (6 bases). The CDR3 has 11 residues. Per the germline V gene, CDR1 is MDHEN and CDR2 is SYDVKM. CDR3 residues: CMVGRGLPLHF. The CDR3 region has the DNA TGTATGGTGGGCAGGGGCTTACCCCTCCACTTT.